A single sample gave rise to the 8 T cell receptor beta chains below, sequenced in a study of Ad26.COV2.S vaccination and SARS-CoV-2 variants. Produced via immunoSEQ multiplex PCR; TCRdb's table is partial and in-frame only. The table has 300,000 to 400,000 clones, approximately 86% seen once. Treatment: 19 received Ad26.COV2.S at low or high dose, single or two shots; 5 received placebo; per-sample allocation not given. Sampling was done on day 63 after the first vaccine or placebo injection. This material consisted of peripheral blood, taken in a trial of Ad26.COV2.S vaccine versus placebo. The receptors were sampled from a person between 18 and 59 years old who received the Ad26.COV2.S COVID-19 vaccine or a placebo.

CDR3 region: CASSLSGSVSFNYGYTF. The CDR3 nucleotides are TGTGCCAGCAGTTTAAGTGGCAGCGTTTCTTTTAACTATGGCTACACCTTC. The chain links TRBV27 to TRBJ1-2; no clear D gene. Germline V gene sequence: CDR1 MNHEY, CDR2 SMNVEV (reference sequence). The ends were cut back, 2 bases at V and 1 base at J, with 17 bases in the middle. The length of the CDR3 is 17 residues.

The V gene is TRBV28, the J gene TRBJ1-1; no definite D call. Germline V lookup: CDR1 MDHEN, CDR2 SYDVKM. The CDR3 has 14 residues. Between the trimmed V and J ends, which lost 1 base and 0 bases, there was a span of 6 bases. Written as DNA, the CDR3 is TGTGCCAGCAGTTTATCTCAGATGAACACTGAAGCTTTCTTT. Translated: CASSLSQMNTEAFF.

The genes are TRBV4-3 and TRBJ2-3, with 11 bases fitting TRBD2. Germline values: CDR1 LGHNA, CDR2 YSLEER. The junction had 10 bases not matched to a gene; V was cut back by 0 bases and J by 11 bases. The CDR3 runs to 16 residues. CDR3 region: CASSQDGLAGGRGQYF. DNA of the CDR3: TGCGCCAGCAGCCAAGATGGCCTAGCGGGGGGACGGGGGCAGTATTTT.

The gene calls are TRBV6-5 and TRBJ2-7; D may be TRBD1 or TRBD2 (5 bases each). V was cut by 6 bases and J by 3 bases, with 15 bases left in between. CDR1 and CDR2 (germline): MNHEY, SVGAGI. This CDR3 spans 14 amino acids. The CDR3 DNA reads TGTGCCAGCAGCCCGGGACCCCTCCGCTACGAGCAGTACTTC. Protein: CASSPGPLRYEQYF.

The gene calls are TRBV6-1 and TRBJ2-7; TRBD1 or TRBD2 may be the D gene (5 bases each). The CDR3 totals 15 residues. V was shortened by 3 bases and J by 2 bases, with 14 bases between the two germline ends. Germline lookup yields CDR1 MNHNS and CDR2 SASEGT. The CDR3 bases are TGTGCCAGCAGTGATGCCGGGACGGCACCCTACGAGCAGTACTTC. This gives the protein CASSDAGTAPYEQYF.

The CDR3 protein is CASSYLQGAPYEQYF. The DNA of the CDR3 is TGTGCCAGCAGTTACCTACAGGGGGCCCCCTACGAGCAGTACTTC. This chain uses TRBV28 with TRBJ2-7; TRBD1 aligns across 9 bases. V lost 4 bases to trimming and J lost 2 bases; unmatched junction nucleotides: 6. The CDR3 contains 15 residues. Germline-derived CDR1 and CDR2 are MDHEN and SYDVKM.

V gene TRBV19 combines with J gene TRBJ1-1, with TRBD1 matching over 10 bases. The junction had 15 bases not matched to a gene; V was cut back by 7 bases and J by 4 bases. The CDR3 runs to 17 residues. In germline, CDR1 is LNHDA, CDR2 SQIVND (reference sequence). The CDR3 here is CASTLAFPGQGITEAFF. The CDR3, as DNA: TGTGCCAGTACTCTCGCCTTCCCGGGACAGGGGATCACTGAAGCTTTCTTT.

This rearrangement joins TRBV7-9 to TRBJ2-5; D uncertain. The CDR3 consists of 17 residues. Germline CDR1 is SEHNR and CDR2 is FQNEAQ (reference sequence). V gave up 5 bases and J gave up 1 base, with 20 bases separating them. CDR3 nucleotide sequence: TGTGCCAGCAGCCGGGCCGGATTTCGGGCGGTCCAAGAGACCCAGTACTTC. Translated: CASSRAGFRAVQETQYF. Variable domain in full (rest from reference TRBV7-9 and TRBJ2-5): DTGVSQNPRHKITKRGQNVTFRCDPISEHNRLYWYRQTLGQGPEFLTYFQNEAQLEKSRLLSDRFSAERPKGSFSTLEIQRTEQGDSAMYLCASSRAGFRAVQETQYFGPGTRLLVL.